This T cell receptor beta chain was retrieved from a study of blood T cell repertoires in COVID-19. Study details: Symptom resolution, clearance, or two negative PCRs marked donors in Cohort 3 as recovered. T cells, B-cell-depleted T cells, or PBMCs provided the cDNA or gDNA that served as material.

Using immunoSEQ multiplex PCR, the repertoire was profiled, and TCRdb retains in-frame clones only, with some absent. This table holds about 170,000 clones, less than 80% found once. The V gene's germline CDR1 is SGHVS and CDR2 FNYEAQ. The V segment lost 5 bases and the J segment 7 bases; nucleotides outside the gene matches: 7. The CDR3 runs to 13 residues. This clone turned up a few times. The chain recombines TRBV7-6 with TRBJ2-7, with TRBD1 identical over 8 bases. The source of this sequence is a woman in her 70s in a cohort exposed to, infected with or recovered from COVID-19 (not recorded which). The sample comprised PBMCs or T cells enriched from blood (not recorded which). The CDR3 loop reads CASSTPNRGEQYF. The CDR3 DNA is TGTGCCAGCAGCACCCCTAACAGGGGGGAGCAGTACTTC.